The next 13 T cell receptor beta chains were all read from a single sample in a study of blood T cell repertoires in COVID-19. Clones were read by immunoSEQ multiplex PCR, and TCRdb kept only the in-frame ones, dropping some. This sample yields hundreds of thousands of clones, of which more than 75% are seen a single time; approximately 2% belongs to the top ten. The sequencing input was peripheral blood. The receptors were sampled from a woman in her thirties who had recovered from COVID-19.

This sequence joins TRBV5-1 and TRBJ1-2, with D perhaps matching TRBD1 (6 bases). CDR1 is SGHRS, CDR2 YFSETQ, per germline. The CDR3 has 15 residues. V was cut by 3 bases and J by 8 bases, with 20 bases left in between. The CDR3 DNA reads TGCGCCAGCAGCTCAAATTATGGGGGCTCGAACGGCTACACCTTC. Its translation is CASSSNYGGSNGYTF.

This clone was counted once. The junction differs from germline at one of its ends, possibly a read error. The chain couples TRBV13 to TRBJ2-7; 9 nucleotides match TRBD2. Germline V gene data show CDR1 as PRHDT and CDR2 as FYEKMQ (reference sequence). The CDR3 extends over 14 amino acids. CDR3 nucleotide sequence: TGTGCCAGCAGATTAGCGGGAGTATCCTACGAGCAGTACTTC. Translation gives CASRLAGVSYEQYF.

The chain links TRBV28 to TRBJ1-6; 10 bases are a match to TRBD1. Germline trimming cut 1 base from V and 0 bases from J; bases unmatched to any gene: 6. This CDR3 comprises 19 residues. Germline CDR1 and CDR2: MDHEN and SYDVKM. CDR3 DNA sequence: TGTGCCAGCAGTTTATCCGGGACAGGGGTTAGCTCCTATAATTCACCCCTCCACTTT. This sequence encodes CASSLSGTGVSSYNSPLHF.

In its sample, this clone was seen once. The chain carries TRBV27 and TRBJ1-1, with D possibly matching TRBD1 (5 bases). The CDR3 is made up of 11 amino acids. The germline V gene encodes CDR1 MNHEY and CDR2 SMNVEV (reference sequence). Trimming pared 10 bases from V and 8 bases from J, leaving 14 bases between. The DNA for the CDR3 is TGTGCCACAACTCAGGGATCCGAAGCTTTCTTT. The encoded protein is CATTQGSEAFF.

The genes are TRBV5-4 and TRBJ2-1; D may be TRBD2 (5 bases). The CDR3 is 14 amino acids. Germline V CDR1 and CDR2: SGHNT, YYREEE (reference sequence). Deletions cut 0 bases from V and 1 base from J, with 5 bases between. For the CDR3, the DNA is TGTGCCAGCAGCTTGGGAGGGTCCTACAATGAGCAGTTCTTC. This sequence encodes CASSLGGSYNEQFF.

V gene TRBV6-6 combines with J gene TRBJ1-1; the match to TRBD1 covers 10 bases. J was trimmed by 3 bases and V by 0 bases; bases with no gene match: 4. Looked up from germline, CDR1 is MNHNY and CDR2 is SVGAGI (reference sequence). The CDR3 contains 16 residues. This CDR3 reads CASSYSTGGGDTEAFF. The DNA for the CDR3 is TGTGCCAGCAGTTACTCGACAGGGGGCGGTGACACTGAAGCTTTCTTT.

This chain joins TRBV28 and TRBJ1-2; TRBD1 aligns across 9 bases. The CDR3 extends over 15 amino acids. Trimming removed 2 bases from V and 8 bases from J; junction bases left unmatched: 9. Germline V lookup: CDR1 MDHEN, CDR2 SYDVKM. Here the CDR3 DNA reads TGTGCCAGCAGTTTAACGTCATCGGGACAGGGAGGCTACACCTTC. Translated: CASSLTSSGQGGYTF.

The rearrangement uses TRBV28 and TRBJ1-1, with D possibly being TRBD1 (6 bases). Per germline, CDR1 MDHEN and CDR2 SYDVKM. CDR3 length equals 16 residues. Trimming took off 3 bases at V and 3 bases at J, with 17 bases between the two ends. The DNA for the CDR3 is TGTGCCAGCAGTTTTCACATGGCACCAGGGGACACTGAAGCTTTCTTT. Its protein product is CASSFHMAPGDTEAFF.

This clone has a handful of counts. Different DNA sequences within this sample yield the same CDR3. This chain uses TRBV28 with TRBJ1-1; 7 bases are shared with TRBD1. CDR3 length: 13 amino acids. Losses at the gene ends were 7 bases for V and 2 bases for J; bases not matched to a gene: 4. The germline gives CDR1 MDHEN, CDR2 SYDVKM. The CDR3 coding sequence is TGTGCCAGCATCCGGGACAGCAACACTGAAGCTTTCTTT. Its translation is CASIRDSNTEAFF. Combining the CDR3 with reference TRBV28 and TRBJ1-1 gives the whole variable domain DVKVTQSSRYLVKRTGEKVFLECVQDMDHENMFWYRQDPGLGLRLIYFSYDVKMKEKGDIPEGYSVSREKKERFSLILESASTNQTSMYLCASIRDSNTEAFFGQGTRLTVV.

The V and J genes are TRBV5-5 and TRBJ2-2, with D possibly TRBD1 on 5 matching bases. Germline lookup yields CDR1 SGHKS and CDR2 YYEKEE (reference sequence). The V and J ends lost 3 bases and 3 bases respectively, with 12 bases between them. This CDR3 is built from 15 residues. CDR3 protein: CASSSIPGYTGELFF. DNA of the CDR3: TGTGCCAGCAGCTCTATCCCAGGGTACACCGGGGAGCTGTTTTTT.

V usage is TRBV12-3 or TRBV12-4 and J usage is TRBJ1-3, with D tentatively TRBD1 (5 bases). The CDR3 spans 12 residues. V shed 6 bases and J shed 2 bases, with 5 bases lying between them. CDR3 coding DNA: TGTGCCAGCAGCAGGGCTGGAAACACCATATATTTT. Translating gives CASSRAGNTIYF.

The chain links TRBV9 to TRBJ1-5; tentatively, D is TRBD1 (6 bases). Trimming removed 5 bases at V and 3 bases at J, with 12 bases between. This CDR3 region has 14 residues. Per the germline V gene, CDR1 is SGDLS and CDR2 is YYNGEE. CDR3 bases: TGTGCCAGCAGTGCCCGGGACACCAATCAGCCCCAGCATTTT. This sequence encodes CASSARDTNQPQHF.

The chain recombines TRBV18 with TRBJ1-1; D is ambiguous. Germline CDR1 KGHSH, CDR2 LQKENI. The CDR3 contains 13 residues. V lost 6 bases and J lost 3, with 11 bases in between. The CDR3 bases are TGTGCCAGCTCCCAGTCGGGAGACACTGAAGCTTTCTTT. Translating it yields CASSQSGDTEAFF. Looking up the rest from reference TRBV18 and TRBJ1-1 gives the full variable domain: NAGVMQNPRHLVRRRGQEARLRCSPMKGHSHVYWYRQLPEEGLKFMVYLQKENIIDESGMPKERFSAEFPKEGPSILRIQQVVRGDSAAYFCASSQSGDTEAFFGQGTRLTVV.